This T cell receptor (beta chain) was found in a study of cytomegalovirus exposure and HLA in healthy donors. Researchers ran the PCR with 60 Vbeta and 13 Jbeta primers. TCRdb keeps only in-frame clones here, not all; method: immunoSEQ multiplex PCR. The sample has some 150,000 clones; over 60% are singletons. Whole-study findings and limits: Among TCR beta chains, those listed as cytomegalovirus-associated numbered under 200. A later analysis linked about 17,000 TCR beta sequences to HLA alleles at 0.05 false discovery rate.

Unmatched junction bases numbered 12, after V lost 4 bases and J lost 7 bases. Germline V gene sequence: CDR1 SGHNT, CDR2 YYREEE (reference sequence). The CDR3 loop spans 15 amino acids. With respect to this clone: Antigen: not known.

This TCR was sampled from a middle-aged man in good health and CMV-seronegative. What was sequenced was PBMCs. The chain combines TRBV5-4 with TRBJ1-1; TRBD1 aligns across 8 bases. CDR3 DNA: TGTGCCAGCAGCGGATCCTCCGGACAGGGAGGTGAAGCTTTCTTT. Translation: CASSGSSGQGGEAFF.